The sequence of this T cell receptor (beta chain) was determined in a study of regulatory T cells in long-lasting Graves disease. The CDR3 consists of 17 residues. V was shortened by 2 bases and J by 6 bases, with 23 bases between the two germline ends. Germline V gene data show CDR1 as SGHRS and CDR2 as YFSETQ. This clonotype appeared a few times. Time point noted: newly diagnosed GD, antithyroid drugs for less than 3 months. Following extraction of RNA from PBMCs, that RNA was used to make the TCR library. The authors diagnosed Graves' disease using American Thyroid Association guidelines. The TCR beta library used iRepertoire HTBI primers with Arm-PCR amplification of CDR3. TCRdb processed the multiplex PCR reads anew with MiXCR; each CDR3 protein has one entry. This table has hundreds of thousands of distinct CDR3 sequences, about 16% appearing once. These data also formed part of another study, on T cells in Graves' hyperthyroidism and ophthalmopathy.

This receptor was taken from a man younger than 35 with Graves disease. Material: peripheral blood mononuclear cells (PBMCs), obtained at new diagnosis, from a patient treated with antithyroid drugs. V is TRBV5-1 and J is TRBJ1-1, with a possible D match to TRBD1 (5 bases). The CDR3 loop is CASSLDPGPKEEAEAFF. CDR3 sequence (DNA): TGCGCCAGCAGCTTAGACCCGGGGCCCAAGGAGGAAGCTGAAGCTTTCTTT.